The 31 T cell receptor beta chains below all came from one sample that was sequenced in a study of blood T cell repertoires in COVID-19. TCRdb's copy holds only in-frame clones and misses some; the assay was immunoSEQ multiplex PCR. This table holds about 98,000 clones, approximately 80% found once. What was sequenced was peripheral blood. The source of these receptors is a man aged 55 to 70 with active or convalescent COVID-19.

The chain couples TRBV6-4 to TRBJ1-1; the D is unclear. The CDR3 totals 14 residues. The V gene lost 2 bases and the J gene lost 8 bases, with 15 bases spanning the gap. CDR1 and CDR2 from the germline V gene are MRHNA and SNTAGT. CDR3 loop: CASSDRGTTLEAFF. The CDR3 DNA sequence: TGTGCCAGCAGTGACCGGGGAACCACCCTAGAAGCTTTCTTT.

J is TRBJ2-7 and V is TRBV6-5, with 8 bases identical to TRBD2. J lost 6 bases, V lost 10 bases, and 14 bases had no gene match. Germline CDR1 and CDR2: MNHEY and SVGAGI. The CDR3 length is 14 residues. This CDR3 reads CANKSGSSGGEQYV. The CDR3 coding sequence is TGTGCCAACAAGAGCGGGAGTTCGGGGGGCGAGCAGTACGTC.

The chain couples TRBV28 to TRBJ1-4; weak D call: TRBD1 (5 bases). This CDR3 comprises 14 residues. Trimming removed 2 bases at V and 8 bases at J, with 12 bases between. The germline V gene encodes CDR1 MDHEN and CDR2 SYDVKM. CDR3 sequence: CASSLGRGREKLFF. CDR3 sequence (DNA): TGTGCCAGCAGTTTAGGGCGGGGGAGAGAAAAACTGTTTTTT.

The J gene is TRBJ2-3, the V gene TRBV7-8; D not certain. This CDR3 contains 11 residues. CDR1 is SGHVS, CDR2 FQNEAQ, per germline. Between the trimmed V and J ends, which lost 1 base and 11 bases, there was a span of 7 bases. This chain's CDR3 is CASSLDEKQYF. As DNA, the CDR3 is TGTGCCAGCAGCTTAGATGAGAAGCAGTATTTT.

The chain uses TRBV9 and TRBJ1-1; no definite D call. V was trimmed by 0 bases and J by 1 base, leaving 13 bases between them. The CDR3 consists of 16 residues. CDR1 is SGDLS, CDR2 YYNGEE, per germline. The CDR3, as DNA: TGTGCCAGCAGCGTAGCTTTCTCAGGAGGGAACACTGAAGCTTTCTTT. This encodes CASSVAFSGGNTEAFF.

The gene calls are TRBV30 and TRBJ2-7, with 9 bases that match TRBD2. J lost 6 bases, V lost 3 bases, and 12 bases had no gene match. This CDR3 is 15 amino acids long. Germline assignment: CDR1 GTSNPN and CDR2 SVGIG (reference sequence). The CDR3: CAWSTSAGGSGEQYF. Here the CDR3 DNA reads TGTGCCTGGAGCACGTCAGCGGGAGGAAGTGGCGAGCAGTACTTC.

V gene TRBV7-9 combines with J gene TRBJ1-5; D is uncertain. Trimming removed 1 base at V and 9 bases at J, with 7 bases between. This CDR3 is 12 amino acids long. Germline CDR1 reads SEHNR; CDR2 reads FQNEAQ (reference sequence). In nucleotides, the CDR3 is TGTGCCAGCAGCTTAGGAGGGCTGCCCCAGCATTTT. Its translation is CASSLGGLPQHF.

The chain joins TRBV6-2 or TRBV6-3 to TRBJ2-4, with D possibly matching TRBD1 (5 bases). The CDR3 runs to 13 residues. Per germline, CDR1 MNHEY and CDR2 SVGEGT. The ends were cut back, 6 bases at V and 6 bases at J, with 12 bases in the middle. The CDR3 coding sequence is TGTGCCAGCAGCCCCGACAGCCCAAACATTCAGTACTTC. Translation gives CASSPDSPNIQYF.

This chain connects TRBV5-1 to TRBJ2-5; TRBD2 matches 13 bases. V shed 0 bases and J 4 bases; nucleotides not matched to a gene: 3. The CDR3 totals 16 residues. Germline lookup yields CDR1 SGHRS and CDR2 YFSETQ. CDR3 loop: CASSLGLAGGVETQYF. CDR3 DNA sequence: TGCGCCAGCAGCTTGGGACTAGCGGGAGGTGTAGAGACCCAGTACTTC. Full variable domain (outside the CDR3, taken from reference TRBV5-1 and TRBJ2-5): KAGVTQTPRYLIKTRGQQVTLSCSPISGHRSVSWYQQTPGQGLQFLFEYFSETQRNKGNFPGRFSGRQFSNSRSEMNVSTLELGDSALYLCASSLGLAGGVETQYFGPGTRLLVL.

Here the CDR3 DNA reads TGTGCCAGCAGTGAAGCTTCGAGGGCTGCTAGCAATCAGCCCCAGCATTTT. Its translation is CASSEASRAASNQPQHF. The chain is built from TRBV6-1 and TRBJ1-5, with D unresolved. Germline-derived CDR1 and CDR2 are MNHNS and SASEGT. Trimming removed 0 bases at V and 0 bases at J, with 12 bases between. The CDR3 extends over 17 amino acids.

The chain employs TRBV4-3 and TRBJ1-4; TRBD1 agrees at 8 bases. Per the germline V gene, CDR1 is LGHNA and CDR2 is YSLEER. The V segment lost 4 bases and the J segment 8 bases; nucleotides outside the gene matches: 12. The length of the CDR3 is 16 residues. The DNA of the CDR3 is TGCGCCAGCAGCCTAAGCGCCGACAGGGGTAGCGAAAAACTGTTTTTT. Amino acids: CASSLSADRGSEKLFF.

The chain couples TRBV6-6 to TRBJ1-4; 10 bases match TRBD1. Trimming took 5 bases from V and 3 from J; bases not matched to a gene: 9. The germline V gene encodes CDR1 MNHNY and CDR2 SVGAGI (reference sequence). This CDR3 spans 17 amino acids. In DNA, the CDR3 is TGTGCCAGCAGTCAGGGACAGGGGAGAAGGGCTAATGAAAAACTGTTTTTT. It codes for CASSQGQGRRANEKLFF.

The chain combines TRBV7-9 with TRBJ1-4, with 8 bases lining up with TRBD1. The CDR3 has 14 residues. After removal of 4 bases from V and 5 bases from J, the junction contained 3 bases not matched to a gene. Per the germline V gene, CDR1 is SEHNR and CDR2 is FQNEAQ (reference sequence). CDR3 sequence (DNA): TGTGCCAGCAGCTCAAACAGGGGGAATGAAAAACTGTTTTTT. Protein: CASSSNRGNEKLFF. Looking up the rest from reference TRBV7-9 and TRBJ1-4 gives the full variable domain: DTGVSQNPRHKITKRGQNVTFRCDPISEHNRLYWYRQTLGQGPEFLTYFQNEAQLEKSRLLSDRFSAERPKGSFSTLEIQRTEQGDSAMYLCASSSNRGNEKLFFGSGTQLSVL.

There are many counts of this clone. This chain links TRBV4-1 with TRBJ2-7, with D perhaps TRBD1 (7 bases). The CDR3 runs 16 residues. Germline V gene data show CDR1 as MGHRA and CDR2 as YSYEKL. Trimming stripped 3 bases from V and 0 bases from J, with 15 bases between. The CDR3 spells CASSHLATGSSYEQYV. DNA of the CDR3: TGCGCCAGCAGCCACCTAGCGACAGGGAGCTCCTACGAGCAGTACGTC.

The CDR3 here is CSARQQPNTGELFF. In nucleotides, the CDR3 is TGCAGCGCCAGGCAGCAGCCGAACACCGGGGAGCTGTTTTTT. The J gene is TRBJ2-2, the V gene TRBV29-1; D is undetermined. The germline gives CDR1 SQVTM, CDR2 ANQGSEA. V gave up 7 bases and J gave up 0 bases, with 12 bases separating them. The CDR3 spans 14 residues.

This sequence joins TRBV6-6 and TRBJ2-3, with 7 bases that match TRBD2. The CDR3 sequence is 15 residues long. V was clipped by 6 bases and J by 2 bases; unmatched bases: 8. The germline V gene has CDR1 MNHNY and CDR2 SVGAGI (reference sequence). The CDR3 reads CASRLHGGFTDTQYF. For the CDR3, the DNA is TGTGCCAGCAGACTACACGGGGGGTTCACAGATACGCAGTATTTT.

There are a few counts of this clone. This chain uses TRBV18 with TRBJ2-2; no definite D call. The CDR3 runs 16 residues. CDR1 KGHSH and CDR2 LQKENI come from the germline V gene. V was cut by 3 bases and J by 6 bases, with 17 bases left in between. CDR3 sequence (DNA): TGTGCCAGCTCACCGAGCTTAGCCCTTAATGCCGGGGAGCTGTTTTTT. This codes for CASSPSLALNAGELFF. Looking up the rest from reference TRBV18 and TRBJ2-2 gives the full variable domain: NAGVMQNPRHLVRRRGQEARLRCSPMKGHSHVYWYRQLPEEGLKFMVYLQKENIIDESGMPKERFSAEFPKEGPSILRIQQVVRGDSAAYFCASSPSLALNAGELFFGEGSRLTVL.

V is TRBV9 and J is TRBJ2-3; TRBD2 matches at 9 bases. The junction had 13 bases not matched to a gene; V was cut back by 2 bases and J by 6 bases. Per germline, CDR1 SGDLS and CDR2 YYNGEE. The CDR3 runs 17 residues. DNA of the CDR3: TGTGCCAGCAGCGTGGCTGGGGGAGCGGGAGGCCGGGATACGCAGTATTTT. This encodes CASSVAGGAGGRDTQYF.

The chain has TRBV6-5 and TRBJ1-2; the D is unclear. Per the germline V gene, CDR1 is MNHEY and CDR2 is SVGAGI. This CDR3 spans 16 amino acids. Trimming shortened V by 0 bases and J by 2 bases, and 13 bases separated the two germline ends. The CDR3 spells CASSYSIISGNYGYTF. In DNA form, the CDR3 reads TGTGCCAGCAGTTACTCGATTATCAGCGGCAACTATGGCTACACCTTC.

The chain links TRBV24-1 to TRBJ1-5; D ambiguous. CDR1 is KGHDR and CDR2 is SFDVKD in the germline V gene. The CDR3 totals 14 residues. V lost 4 bases to trimming and J lost 5 bases, with 11 bases between them. CDR3 bases: TGTGCCACCAGTGAAACCGACACGTATCAGCCCCAGCATTTT. This gives the protein CATSETDTYQPQHF.

V gene TRBV28 combines with J gene TRBJ1-2; 7 nucleotides agree with TRBD1. Germline V CDR1 and CDR2: MDHEN, SYDVKM. The CDR3 extends over 17 amino acids. J was trimmed by 7 bases and V by 2 bases; bases with no gene match: 16. DNA for the CDR3: TGTGCCAGCAGTTTAGAAAGGGGGCGCAGGGTAGGTGGTGGCTACACCTTC. This translates into CASSLERGRRVGGGYTF.

The gene calls are TRBV6-5 and TRBJ2-1; 8 bases agree with TRBD1. With 0 bases clipped from V and 10 bases from J, the junction kept 8 bases outside the gene matches. This CDR3 comprises 15 residues. The germline V gene encodes CDR1 MNHEY and CDR2 SVGAGI. The CDR3, as DNA: TGTGCCAGCAGTTACTCTGGACAGGGAAGGGTGGAGCAGTTCTTC. This encodes CASSYSGQGRVEQFF.

This chain connects TRBV7-9 to TRBJ2-1; 7 nucleotides agree with TRBD2. The germline V gene has CDR1 SEHNR and CDR2 FQNEAQ (reference sequence). With V trimmed by 5 bases and J by 5 bases, 9 bases remained unmatched. This CDR3 region has 15 residues. This chain's CDR3 is CASSLTVAGDNEQFF. CDR3 nucleotides: TGTGCCAGCAGCCTGACTGTGGCGGGAGACAATGAGCAGTTCTTC.

This clone has only a few counts. CDR3 coding DNA: TGTGCCACCTCGACAGGAAGGGCAACTAATGAAAAACTGTTTTTT. Translation gives CATSTGRATNEKLFF. V and J are TRBV6-5 and TRBJ1-4; perhaps TRBD1 as D (6 bases). The V end was cut by 10 bases, the J end by 0 bases, with 15 bases between. CDR3 length: 15 residues. Germline CDR1 reads MNHEY; CDR2 reads SVGAGI.

V usage is TRBV7-2 and J usage is TRBJ1-6, with 10 bases matching TRBD1. V trimming: 4 bases; J trimming: 14 bases; junction bases outside the gene matches: 5. This CDR3 contains 13 residues. CDR1 and CDR2 (germline): SGHTA, FQGNSA. The DNA for the CDR3 is TGTGCCAGCAGCTGGGACAGGGGTGACACCCTCCACTTT. Its protein is CASSWDRGDTLHF.

The J gene is TRBJ2-3, the V gene TRBV28, with a tentative D call TRBD2 (6 bases). Germline CDR1 is MDHEN and CDR2 is SYDVKM. V was trimmed by 8 bases and J by 2 bases, leaving 8 bases between them. The CDR3 has 12 residues. Here the CDR3 reads CASRGSTDTQYF. The CDR3 DNA reads as TGTGCCAGCCGGGGGTCCACAGATACGCAGTATTTT.

The rearrangement links TRBV2 to TRBJ1-4, with 10 bases matching TRBD1. CDR3 length: 14 residues. Germline CDR1 reads SNHLY; CDR2 reads FYNNEI. Germline trimming cut 8 bases from V and 8 bases from J; bases unmatched to any gene: 8. The CDR3 here is CASVGQGVREKLFF. In nucleotides, the CDR3 is TGTGCCAGCGTCGGACAGGGGGTGAGAGAAAAACTGTTTTTT. Based on the CDR3 plus reference TRBV2 and TRBJ1-4, the full variable domain is EPEVTQTPSHQVTQMGQEVILRCVPISNHLYFYWYRQILGQKVEFLVSFYNNEISEKSEIFDDQFSVERPDGSNFTLKIRSTKLEDSAMYFCASVGQGVREKLFFGSGTQLSVL.

J is TRBJ2-1 and V is TRBV9; 7 nucleotides align to TRBD2. CDR3 length equals 17 residues. Germline CDR1 SGDLS, CDR2 YYNGEE. Trimming at V came to 0 bases and at J to 3 bases, leaving 9 bases not matched to a gene. CDR3 DNA sequence: TGTGCCAGCAGCGTAGTGGGGGTTCCTAGCGGCTACAATGAGCAGTTCTTC. Amino acid sequence: CASSVVGVPSGYNEQFF. The full variable domain, rest sourced from reference TRBV9 and TRBJ2-1, is DSGVTQTPKHLITATGQRVTLRCSPRSGDLSVYWYQQSLDQGLQFLIQYYNGEERAKGNILERFSAQQFPDLHSELNLSSLELGDSALYFCASSVVGVPSGYNEQFFGPGTRLTVL.

This chain uses TRBV4-1 with TRBJ2-1, with 9 bases lining up with TRBD2. The ends lost 5 bases at V and 8 bases at J; junction bases unmatched: 7. Germline V gene sequence: CDR1 MGHRA, CDR2 YSYEKL. The CDR3 is 14 residues long. This chain's CDR3 is CASSFGGGRDEQFF. In nucleotides, the CDR3 is TGCGCCAGCAGCTTCGGAGGCGGGAGGGATGAGCAGTTCTTC.

The chain uses TRBV27 and TRBJ1-2; D is possibly TRBD1 (5 bases). This CDR3 has 13 amino acids. V lost 2 bases and J lost 5, with 9 bases in between. Germline values: CDR1 MNHEY, CDR2 SMNVEV (reference sequence). The CDR3 DNA reads as TGTGCCAGCAGTTTAGGTTCAGGGTATGGCTACACCTTC. Residues: CASSLGSGYGYTF.

This clone turned up a few times. The identical CDR3 is also encoded by other nucleotide sequences in the sample. The rearrangement uses TRBV7-2 and TRBJ1-5; possibly TRBD1 for D (6 bases). This CDR3 has 13 amino acids. Germline CDR1 and CDR2: SGHTA and FQGNSA. The V end lost 2 bases, the J end lost 4 bases, and 6 bases lay between the germline ends. The CDR3 sequence: CASSLQGNQPQHF. The CDR3 bases are TGTGCCAGCAGCTTACAGGGGAATCAGCCCCAGCATTTT.